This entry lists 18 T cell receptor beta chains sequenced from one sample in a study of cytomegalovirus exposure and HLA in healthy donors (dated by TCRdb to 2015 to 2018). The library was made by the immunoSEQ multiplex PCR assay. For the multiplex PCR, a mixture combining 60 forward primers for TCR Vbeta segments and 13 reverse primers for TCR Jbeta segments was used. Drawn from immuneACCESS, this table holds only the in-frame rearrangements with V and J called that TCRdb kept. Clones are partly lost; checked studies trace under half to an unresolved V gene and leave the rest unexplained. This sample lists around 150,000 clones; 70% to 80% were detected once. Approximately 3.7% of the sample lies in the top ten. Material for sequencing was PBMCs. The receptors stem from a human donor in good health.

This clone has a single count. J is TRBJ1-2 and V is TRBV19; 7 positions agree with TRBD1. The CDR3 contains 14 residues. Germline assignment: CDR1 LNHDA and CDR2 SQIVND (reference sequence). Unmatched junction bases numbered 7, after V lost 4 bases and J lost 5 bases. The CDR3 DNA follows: TGTGCCAGTAGTAACACCCGGGACAGTTATGGCTACACCTTC. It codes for CASSNTRDSYGYTF.

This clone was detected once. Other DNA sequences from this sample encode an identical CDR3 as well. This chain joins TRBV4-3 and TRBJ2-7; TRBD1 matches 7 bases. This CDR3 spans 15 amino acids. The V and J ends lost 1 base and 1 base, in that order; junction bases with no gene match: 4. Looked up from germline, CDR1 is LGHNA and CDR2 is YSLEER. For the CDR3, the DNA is TGCGCCAGCAGCCAAGGACAGGGTCCATCCTACGAGCAGTACTTC. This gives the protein CASSQGQGPSYEQYF.

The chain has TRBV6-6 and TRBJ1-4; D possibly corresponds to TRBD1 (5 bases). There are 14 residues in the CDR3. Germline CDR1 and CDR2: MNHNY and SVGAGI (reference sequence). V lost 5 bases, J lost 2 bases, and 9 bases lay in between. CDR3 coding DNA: TGTGCCAGCAGTATCAGGGCTACTAATGAAAAACTGTTTTTT. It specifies CASSIRATNEKLFF.

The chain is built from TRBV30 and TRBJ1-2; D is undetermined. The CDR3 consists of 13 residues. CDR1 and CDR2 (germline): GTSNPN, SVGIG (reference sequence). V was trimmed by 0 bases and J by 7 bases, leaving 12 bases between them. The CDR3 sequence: CAWSVLTHGGYTF. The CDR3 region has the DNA TGTGCCTGGAGTGTACTGACTCACGGTGGCTACACCTTC.

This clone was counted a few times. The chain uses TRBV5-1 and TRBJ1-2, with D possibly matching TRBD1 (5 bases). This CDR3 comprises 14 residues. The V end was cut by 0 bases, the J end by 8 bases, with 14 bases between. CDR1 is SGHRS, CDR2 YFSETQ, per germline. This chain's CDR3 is CASSLDRTARGYTF. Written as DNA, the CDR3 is TGCGCCAGCAGCTTGGACAGGACCGCGAGGGGCTACACCTTC.

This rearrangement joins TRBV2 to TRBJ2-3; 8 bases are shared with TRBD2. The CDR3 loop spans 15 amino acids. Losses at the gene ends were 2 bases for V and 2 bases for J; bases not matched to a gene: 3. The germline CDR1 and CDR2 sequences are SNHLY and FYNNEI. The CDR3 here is CASSELAGNTDTQYF. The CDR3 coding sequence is TGTGCCAGCAGTGAATTAGCGGGAAACACAGATACGCAGTATTTT.

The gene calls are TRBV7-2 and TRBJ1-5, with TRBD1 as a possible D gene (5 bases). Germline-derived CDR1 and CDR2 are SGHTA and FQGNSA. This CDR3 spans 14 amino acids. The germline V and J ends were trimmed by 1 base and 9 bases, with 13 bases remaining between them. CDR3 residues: CASSLGDGRRPQHF. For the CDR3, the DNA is TGTGCCAGCAGCTTAGGGGACGGGAGAAGGCCCCAGCATTTT. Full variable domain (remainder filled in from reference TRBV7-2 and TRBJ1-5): GAGVSQSPSNKVTEKGKDVELRCDPISGHTALYWYRQSLGQGLEFLIYFQGNSAPDKSGLPSDRFSAERTGGSVSTLTIQRTQQEDSAVYLCASSLGDGRRPQHFGDGTRLSIL.

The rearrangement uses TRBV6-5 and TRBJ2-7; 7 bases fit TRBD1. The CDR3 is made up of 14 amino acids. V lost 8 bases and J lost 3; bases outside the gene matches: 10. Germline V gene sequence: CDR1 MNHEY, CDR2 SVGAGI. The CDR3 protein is CASSRGQMHYEQYF. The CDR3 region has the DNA TGTGCCAGCTCTCGGGGACAGATGCACTACGAGCAGTACTTC.

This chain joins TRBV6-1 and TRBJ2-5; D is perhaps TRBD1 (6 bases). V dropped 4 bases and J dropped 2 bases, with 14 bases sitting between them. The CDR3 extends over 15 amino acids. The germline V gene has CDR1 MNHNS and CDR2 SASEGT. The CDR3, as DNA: TGTGCCAGCAGTGGTATACAGGGAATGCAAGAGACCCAGTACTTC. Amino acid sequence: CASSGIQGMQETQYF.

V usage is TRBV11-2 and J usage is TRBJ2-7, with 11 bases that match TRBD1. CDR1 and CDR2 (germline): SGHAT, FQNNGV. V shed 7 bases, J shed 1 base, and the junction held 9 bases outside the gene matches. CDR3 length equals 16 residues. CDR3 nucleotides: TGTGCCAGCACCGAACCGGGACAGGGGGTTTCCTACGAGCAGTACTTC. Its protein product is CASTEPGQGVSYEQYF.

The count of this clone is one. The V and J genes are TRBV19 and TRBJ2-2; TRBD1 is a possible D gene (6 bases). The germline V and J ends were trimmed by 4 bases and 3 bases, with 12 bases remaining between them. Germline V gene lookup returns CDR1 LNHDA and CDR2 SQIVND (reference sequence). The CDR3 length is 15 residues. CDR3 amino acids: CASSSRTADTGELFF. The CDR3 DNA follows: TGTGCCAGTAGTAGCCGGACAGCGGACACCGGGGAGCTGTTTTTT. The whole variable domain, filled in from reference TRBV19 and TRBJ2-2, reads DGGITQSPKYLFRKEGQNVTLSCEQNLNHDAMYWYRQDPGQGLRLIYYSQIVNDFQKGDIAEGYSVSREKKESFPLTVTSAQKNPTAFYLCASSSRTADTGELFFGEGSRLTVL.

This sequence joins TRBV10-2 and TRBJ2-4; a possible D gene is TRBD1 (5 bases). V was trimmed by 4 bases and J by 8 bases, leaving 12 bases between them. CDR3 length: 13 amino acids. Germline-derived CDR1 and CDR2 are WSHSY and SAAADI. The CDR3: CASSGRVRDIQYF. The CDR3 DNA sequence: TGCGCCAGCAGTGGCAGGGTGAGAGACATTCAGTACTTC.

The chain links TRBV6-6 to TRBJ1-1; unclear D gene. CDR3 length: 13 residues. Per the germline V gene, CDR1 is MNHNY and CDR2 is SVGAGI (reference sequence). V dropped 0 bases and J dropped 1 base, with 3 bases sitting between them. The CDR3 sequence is CASSYSRNTEAFF. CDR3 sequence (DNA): TGTGCCAGCAGTTACTCTCGGAACACTGAAGCTTTCTTT.

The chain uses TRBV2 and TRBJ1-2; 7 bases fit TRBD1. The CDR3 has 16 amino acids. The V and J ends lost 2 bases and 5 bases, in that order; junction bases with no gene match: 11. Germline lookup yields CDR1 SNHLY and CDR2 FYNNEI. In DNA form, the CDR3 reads TGTGCCAGCAGTGAAATTCAAGGGGGGACAGCTTATGGCTACACCTTC. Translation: CASSEIQGGTAYGYTF.

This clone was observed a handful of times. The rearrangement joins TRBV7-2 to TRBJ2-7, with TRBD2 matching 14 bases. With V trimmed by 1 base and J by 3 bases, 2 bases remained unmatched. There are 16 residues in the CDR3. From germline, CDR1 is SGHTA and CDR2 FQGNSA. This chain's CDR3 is CASSLEGTSGSYEQYF. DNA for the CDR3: TGTGCCAGCAGCTTAGAAGGGACTAGCGGGAGCTACGAGCAGTACTTC. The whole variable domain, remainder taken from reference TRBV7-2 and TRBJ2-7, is GAGVSQSPSNKVTEKGKDVELRCDPISGHTALYWYRQSLGQGLEFLIYFQGNSAPDKSGLPSDRFSAERTGGSVSTLTIQRTQQEDSAVYLCASSLEGTSGSYEQYFGPGTRLTVT.

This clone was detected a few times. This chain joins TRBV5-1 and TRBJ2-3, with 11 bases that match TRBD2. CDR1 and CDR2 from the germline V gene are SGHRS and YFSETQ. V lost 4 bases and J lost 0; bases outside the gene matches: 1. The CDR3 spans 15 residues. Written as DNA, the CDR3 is TGCGCCAGCAGCCGGACTAGCGGGAGCACAGATACGCAGTATTTT. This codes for CASSRTSGSTDTQYF.

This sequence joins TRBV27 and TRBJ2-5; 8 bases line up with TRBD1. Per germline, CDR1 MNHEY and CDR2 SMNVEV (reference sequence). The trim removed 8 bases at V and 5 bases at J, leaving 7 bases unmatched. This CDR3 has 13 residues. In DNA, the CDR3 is TGTGCCAGCCGAGACAGGGGATACGAGACCCAGTACTTC. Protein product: CASRDRGYETQYF.

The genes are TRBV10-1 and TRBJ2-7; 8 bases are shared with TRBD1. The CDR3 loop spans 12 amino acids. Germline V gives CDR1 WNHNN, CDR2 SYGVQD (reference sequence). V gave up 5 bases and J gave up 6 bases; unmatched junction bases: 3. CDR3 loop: CASSSTGGEQYF. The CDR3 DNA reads TGCGCCAGCAGTAGTACAGGGGGCGAGCAGTACTTC.